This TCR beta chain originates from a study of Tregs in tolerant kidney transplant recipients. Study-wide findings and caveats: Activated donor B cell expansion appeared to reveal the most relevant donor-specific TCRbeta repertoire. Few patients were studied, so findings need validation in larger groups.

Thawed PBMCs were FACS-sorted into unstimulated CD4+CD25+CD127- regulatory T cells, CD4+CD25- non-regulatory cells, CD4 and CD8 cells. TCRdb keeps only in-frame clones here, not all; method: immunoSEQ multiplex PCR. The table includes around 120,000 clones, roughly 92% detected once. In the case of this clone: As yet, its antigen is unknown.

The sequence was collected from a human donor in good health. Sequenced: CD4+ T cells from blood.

The CDR3 DNA follows: TGCGCCAGCAGCCCTTCAACGAACACTGAAGCTTTCTTT. This translates into CASSPSTNTEAFF. The chain uses TRBV5-1 and TRBJ1-1; D call uncertain. V gave up 4 bases and J gave up 1 base, with 8 bases separating them. CDR1 is SGHRS and CDR2 is YFSETQ in the germline V gene. The CDR3 spans 13 residues.